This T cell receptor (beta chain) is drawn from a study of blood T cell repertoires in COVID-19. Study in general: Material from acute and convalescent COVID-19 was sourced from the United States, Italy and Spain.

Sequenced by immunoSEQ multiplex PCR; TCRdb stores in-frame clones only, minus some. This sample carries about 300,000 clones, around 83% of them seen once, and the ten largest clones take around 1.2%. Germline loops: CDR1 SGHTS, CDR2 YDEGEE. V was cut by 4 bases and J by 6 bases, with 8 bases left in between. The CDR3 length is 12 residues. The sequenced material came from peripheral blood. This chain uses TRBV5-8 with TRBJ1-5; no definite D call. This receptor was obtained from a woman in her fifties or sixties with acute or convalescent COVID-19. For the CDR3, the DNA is TGTGCCAGCAGCCTTATATCTCAGCCCCAGCATTTT. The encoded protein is CASSLISQPQHF.